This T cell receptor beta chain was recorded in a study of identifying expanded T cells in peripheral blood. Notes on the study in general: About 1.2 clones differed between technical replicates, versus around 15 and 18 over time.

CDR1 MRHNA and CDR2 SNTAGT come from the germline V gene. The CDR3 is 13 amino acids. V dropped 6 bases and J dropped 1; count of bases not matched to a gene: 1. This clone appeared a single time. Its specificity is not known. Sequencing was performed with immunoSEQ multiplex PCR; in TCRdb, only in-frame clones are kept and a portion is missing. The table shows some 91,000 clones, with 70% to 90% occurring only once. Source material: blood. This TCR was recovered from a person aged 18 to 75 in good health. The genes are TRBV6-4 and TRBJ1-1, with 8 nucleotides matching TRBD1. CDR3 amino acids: CASRDRENTEAFF. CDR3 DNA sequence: TGTGCCAGCAGGGACAGGGAGAACACTGAAGCTTTCTTT.